This T cell receptor beta chain was captured in a study of T cell responses to AZD1222 COVID-19 vaccine. Looking at the study overall: Analyses pooled second doses at about 4 or about 12 weeks.

V shed 5 bases and J 5 bases; nucleotides not matched to a gene: 9. Germline V gene lookup returns CDR1 MDHEN and CDR2 SYDVKM. CDR3 length equals 15 residues. This table comes from immunoSEQ multiplex PCR, and its TCRdb copy is limited to in-frame clones, with some not included. The data show 95,000 or so clones, more than 70% seen once. Comment on this clone: Its antigen is unknown.

General study points: Baseline antibody screening turned up just a handful of seropositive AZD1222 recipients. Donors skewed white British and female; clonal diversity was possibly underestimated. Repertoires were obtained solely post-peak T cell response.

This sample comprised peripheral blood, obtained on day 0 of AZD1222 vaccination. This receptor was obtained from an adult in good health. The chain links TRBV28 to TRBJ1-2; 9 bases line up with TRBD1. The CDR3 protein is CASSPGGTGLYGYTF. CDR3 nucleotide sequence: TGTGCCAGCAGTCCAGGTGGGACAGGGCTTTATGGCTACACCTTC.